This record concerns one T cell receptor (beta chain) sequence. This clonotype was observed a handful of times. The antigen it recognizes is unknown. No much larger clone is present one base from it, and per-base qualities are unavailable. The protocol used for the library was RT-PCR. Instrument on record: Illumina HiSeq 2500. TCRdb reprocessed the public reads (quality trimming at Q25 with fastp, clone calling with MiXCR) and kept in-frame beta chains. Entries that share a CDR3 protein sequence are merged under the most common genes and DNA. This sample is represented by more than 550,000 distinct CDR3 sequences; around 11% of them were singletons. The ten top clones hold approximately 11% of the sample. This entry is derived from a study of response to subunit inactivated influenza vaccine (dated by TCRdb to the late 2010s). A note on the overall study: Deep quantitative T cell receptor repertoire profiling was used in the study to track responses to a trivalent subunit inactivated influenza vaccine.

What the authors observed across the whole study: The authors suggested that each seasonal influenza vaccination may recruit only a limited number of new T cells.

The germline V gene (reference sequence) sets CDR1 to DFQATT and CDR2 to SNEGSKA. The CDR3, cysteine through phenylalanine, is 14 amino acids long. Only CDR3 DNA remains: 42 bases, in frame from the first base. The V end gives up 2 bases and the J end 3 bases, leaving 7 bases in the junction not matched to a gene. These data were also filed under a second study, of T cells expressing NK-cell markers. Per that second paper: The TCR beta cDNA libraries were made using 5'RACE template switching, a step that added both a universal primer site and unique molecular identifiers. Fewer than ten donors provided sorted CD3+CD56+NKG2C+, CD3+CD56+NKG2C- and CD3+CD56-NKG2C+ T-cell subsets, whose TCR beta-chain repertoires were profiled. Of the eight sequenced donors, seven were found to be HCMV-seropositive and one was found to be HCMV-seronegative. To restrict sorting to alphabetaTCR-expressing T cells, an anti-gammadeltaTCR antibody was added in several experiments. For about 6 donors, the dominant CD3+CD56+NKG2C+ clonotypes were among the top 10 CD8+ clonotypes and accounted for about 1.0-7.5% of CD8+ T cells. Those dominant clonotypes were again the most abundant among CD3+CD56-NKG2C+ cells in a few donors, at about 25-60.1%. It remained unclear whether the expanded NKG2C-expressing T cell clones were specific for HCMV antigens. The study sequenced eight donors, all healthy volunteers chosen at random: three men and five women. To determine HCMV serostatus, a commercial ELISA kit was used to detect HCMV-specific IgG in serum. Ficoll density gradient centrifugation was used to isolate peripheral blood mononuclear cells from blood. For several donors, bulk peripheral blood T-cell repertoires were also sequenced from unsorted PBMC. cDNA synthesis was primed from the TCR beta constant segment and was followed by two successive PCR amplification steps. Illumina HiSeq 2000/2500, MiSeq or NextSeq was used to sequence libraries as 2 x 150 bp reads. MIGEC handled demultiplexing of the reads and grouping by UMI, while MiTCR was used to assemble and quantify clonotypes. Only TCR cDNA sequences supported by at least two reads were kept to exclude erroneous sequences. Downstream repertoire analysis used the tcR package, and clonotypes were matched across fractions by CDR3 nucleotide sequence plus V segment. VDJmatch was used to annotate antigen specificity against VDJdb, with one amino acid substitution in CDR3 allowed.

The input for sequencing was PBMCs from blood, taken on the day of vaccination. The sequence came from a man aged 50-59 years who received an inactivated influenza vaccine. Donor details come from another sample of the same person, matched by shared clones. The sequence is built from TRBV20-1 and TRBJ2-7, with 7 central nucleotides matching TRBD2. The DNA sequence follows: TGCAGTGCTAGACCGTGGGGGGGGGGCTACGAGCAGTACTTC. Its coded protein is CSARPWGGGYEQYF.